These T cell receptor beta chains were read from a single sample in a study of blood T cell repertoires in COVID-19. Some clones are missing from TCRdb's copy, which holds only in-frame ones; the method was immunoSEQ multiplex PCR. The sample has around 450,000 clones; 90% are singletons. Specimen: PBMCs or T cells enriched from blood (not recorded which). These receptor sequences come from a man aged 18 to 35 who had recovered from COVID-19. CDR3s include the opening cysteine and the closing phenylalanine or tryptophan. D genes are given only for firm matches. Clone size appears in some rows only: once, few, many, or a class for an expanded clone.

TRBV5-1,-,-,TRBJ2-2,CASSLDYPNTGELFF,TGCGCCAGCAGCTTGGACTACCCAAACACCGGGGAGCTGTTTTTT
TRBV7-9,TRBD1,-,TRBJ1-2,CASSLAVGNQGASGYTF,TGTGCCAGCAGCTTAGCCGTGGGGAACCAGGGGGCTAGTGGCTACACCTTC
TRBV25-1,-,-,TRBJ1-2,CASSAVTDNYGYTF,TGTGCCAGCAGTGCTGTGACAGACAACTATGGCTACACCTTC
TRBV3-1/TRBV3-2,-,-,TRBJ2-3,CASSPPKVDTQYF,TGTGCCAGCAGCCCACCTAAAGTGGATACGCAGTATTTT
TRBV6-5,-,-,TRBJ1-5,CATDSYSNQPQHF,TGTGCCACCGACAGTTATAGCAATCAGCCCCAGCATTTT
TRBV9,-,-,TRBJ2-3,CASSVVGGADTQYF,TGTGCCAGCAGCGTAGTAGGCGGGGCAGATACGCAGTATTTT
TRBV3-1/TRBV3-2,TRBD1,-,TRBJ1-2,CASSRDRETGGYTF,TGTGCCAGCAGCCGGGACAGGGAAACGGGTGGCTACACCTTC
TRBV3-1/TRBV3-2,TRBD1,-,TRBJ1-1,CASSRDRGFWTEAFF,TGTGCCAGCAGCCGCGACAGGGGCTTTTGGACTGAAGCTTTCTTT
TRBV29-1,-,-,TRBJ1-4,CSVEDAGPTNEKLFF,TGCAGCGTTGAAGATGCGGGGCCAACTAATGAAAAACTGTTTTTT
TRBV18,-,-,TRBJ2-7,CASSASGQRYEQYF,TGTGCCAGCTCCGCCAGCGGACAGCGCTACGAGCAGTACTTC
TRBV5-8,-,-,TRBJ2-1,CASSLTTGYSYNEQFF,TGTGCCAGCAGCTTGACCACAGGGTACTCCTACAATGAGCAGTTCTTC
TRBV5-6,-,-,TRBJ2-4,CASSRSGGNVDIQYF,TGTGCCAGCAGCCGCAGTGGGGGGAATGTGGACATTCAGTACTTC
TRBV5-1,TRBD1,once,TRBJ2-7,CASSLSWTGAEQYF,TGCGCCAGCAGCTTGAGTTGGACAGGGGCCGAGCAGTACTTC
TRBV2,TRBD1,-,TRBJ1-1,CASSRTGGRAEAFF,TGTGCCAGCAGCCGAACAGGGGGCCGTGCTGAAGCTTTCTTT
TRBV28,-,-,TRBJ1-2,CASRAPTSGLRGYTF,TGTGCCAGCCGCGCCCCCACATCGGGTTTAAGAGGCTACACCTTC
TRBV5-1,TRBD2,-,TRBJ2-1,CASSRGASGSRNEQFF,TGCGCCAGCAGCCGTGGGGCTAGCGGGAGTAGGAATGAGCAGTTCTTC
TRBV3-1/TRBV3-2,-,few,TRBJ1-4,CASSQYSAWGDEKLFF,TGTGCCAGCAGCCAATATTCTGCGTGGGGAGACGAAAAACTGTTTTTT
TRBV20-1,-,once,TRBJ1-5,CSARGTYSYRF,TGCAGTGCTAGGGGTACTTACAGCTACCGTTTT
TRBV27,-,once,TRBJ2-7,CASSLTGPYEQYF,TGTGCCAGCAGTTTAACAGGTCCCTACGAGCAGTACTTC
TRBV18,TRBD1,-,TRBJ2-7,CASSRDRGYVEQYF,TGTGCCAGCTCACGGGACAGGGGGTATGTCGAGCAGTACTTC
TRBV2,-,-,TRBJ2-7,CASTQATYEQYF,TGTGCCAGCACACAGGCTACCTACGAGCAGTACTTC
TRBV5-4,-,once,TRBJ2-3,CASSLISGRTDTQYF,TGTGCCAGCAGCTTGATTTCGGGTCGCACAGATACGCAGTATTTT
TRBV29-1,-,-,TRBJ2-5,CSVRAGGPRDQYF,TGCAGCGTTCGGGCAGGCGGTCCCAGGGACCAGTACTTC
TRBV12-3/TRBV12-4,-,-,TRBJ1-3,CASSFLRIDTIYF,TGTGCCAGCAGTTTCCTGAGAATAGACACCATATATTTT
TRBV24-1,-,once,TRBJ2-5,CATSDPVGGQLQETQYF,TGTGCCACCAGTGACCCGGTGGGGGGACAGCTCCAAGAGACCCAGTACTTC
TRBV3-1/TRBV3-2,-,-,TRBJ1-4,CASSQDLGGEKLFF,TGTGCCAGCAGCCAAGATCTAGGGGGTGAAAAACTGTTTTTT
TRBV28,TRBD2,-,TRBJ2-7,CASSYGWTSRSYEQYF,TGTGCCAGCAGTTACGGATGGACTAGCCGTTCCTACGAGCAGTACTTC
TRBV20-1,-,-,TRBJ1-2,CSASFRGGYTF,TGCAGTGCTAGCTTCCGGGGTGGCTACACCTTC
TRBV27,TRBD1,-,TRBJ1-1,CASSQPTGTEDTEAFF,TGTGCCAGCAGTCAACCCACAGGGACAGAAGACACTGAAGCTTTCTTT
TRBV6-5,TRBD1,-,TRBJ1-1,CASSPRGKSAEAFF,TGTGCCAGCAGTCCCAGGGGGAAATCGGCTGAAGCTTTCTTT
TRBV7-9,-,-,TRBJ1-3,CASSLPRLNTIYF,TGTGCCAGCAGCTTACCCCGACTAAACACCATATATTTT
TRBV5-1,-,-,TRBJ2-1,CASSLGLGSSYNEQFF,TGCGCCAGCAGCTTGGGCCTCGGGAGCTCCTACAATGAGCAGTTCTTC
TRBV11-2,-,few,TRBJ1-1,CASSWRRGRRTEAFF,TGTGCCAGCAGCTGGAGACGGGGGAGAAGAACTGAAGCTTTCTTT
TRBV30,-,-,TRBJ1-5,CAWNEGPQGWGPQHF,TGTGCCTGGAACGAGGGACCCCAGGGGTGGGGGCCCCAGCATTTT
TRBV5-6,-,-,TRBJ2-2,CASSLAVTTNTGELFF,TGTGCCAGCAGCTTGGCCGTGACAACGAACACCGGGGAGCTGTTTTTT
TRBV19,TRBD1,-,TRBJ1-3,CATSRGPGNTIYF,TGTGCCACCTCCAGGGGGCCCGGAAACACCATATATTTT
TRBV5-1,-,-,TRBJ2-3,CASSASGERNTDTQYF,TGCGCCAGCAGCGCCTCCGGGGAGCGGAACACAGATACGCAGTATTTT
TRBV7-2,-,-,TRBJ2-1,CASSLWASDEQFF,TGTGCCAGCAGCTTGTGGGCTAGCGATGAGCAGTTCTTC
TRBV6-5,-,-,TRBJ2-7,CASSIPGITYEQYF,TGTGCCAGCAGTATCCCCGGGATAACCTACGAGCAGTACTTC
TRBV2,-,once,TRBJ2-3,CASRGTSTDTQYF,TGTGCCAGCCGGGGGACTAGCACAGATACGCAGTATTTT
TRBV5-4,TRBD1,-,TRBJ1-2,CASSLAYGQGGGYTF,TGTGCCAGCAGCTTGGCCTACGGACAGGGGGGCGGCTACACCTTC
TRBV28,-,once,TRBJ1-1,CASSDQSRVRNTEAFF,TGTGCCAGCAGTGACCAATCCAGGGTAAGGAACACTGAAGCTTTCTTT
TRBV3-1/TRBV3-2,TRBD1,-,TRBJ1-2,CASSPYTGTGNPYTF,TGTGCCAGCAGCCCCTATACCGGGACAGGGAATCCCTACACCTTC